Each of the 23 T cell receptor beta chains below was sequenced from the same sample in a study of T cells in lung cancer brain metastases. The protocol was immunoSEQ multiplex PCR, while the TCRdb copy is restricted to in-frame clones and leaves out a portion. The sample records approximately 6,700 clones, roughly 85% being singletons. Sequencing was done on a sample of tumor tissue from the primary lung tumor. These receptors were taken from a man aged 50-59 years with non-small cell lung cancer.

This clone was seen only a few times. This chain links TRBV11-2 with TRBJ1-2; 8 nucleotides line up with TRBD1. Germline V CDR1 and CDR2: SGHAT, FQNNGV. Trimming cost V 5 bases and J 3 bases; bases outside gene matches: 2. The CDR3 spans 13 residues. The CDR3: CASSAGQDYGYTF. The CDR3 DNA follows: TGTGCCAGCAGCGCGGGACAGGACTATGGCTACACCTTC. The complete variable domain, with remaining parts taken from reference TRBV11-2 and TRBJ1-2, reads EAGVAQSPRYKIIEKRQSVAFWCNPISGHATLYWYQQILGQGPKLLIQFQNNGVVDDSQLPKDRFSAERLKGVDSTLKIQPAKLEDSAVYLCASSAGQDYGYTFGSGTRLTVV.

This sequence joins TRBV19 and TRBJ2-5; TRBD1 agrees at 7 bases. V lost 4 bases and J lost 5; bases outside the gene matches: 10. The CDR3 totals 15 residues. Germline CDR1 and CDR2: LNHDA and SQIVND (reference sequence). CDR3 nucleotides: TGTGCCAGTAGTACCCAACAGGGGACGGTGGAGACCCAGTACTTC. Translated, it gives CASSTQQGTVETQYF.

This chain's CDR3 is CAWTWGQGTDTQYF. The CDR3 DNA reads TGTGCCTGGACCTGGGGACAGGGCACAGATACGCAGTATTTT. The genes are TRBV30 and TRBJ2-3; 8 positions match TRBD1. CDR3 size: 14 residues. In germline, CDR1 is GTSNPN, CDR2 SVGIG (reference sequence). Trimming took 4 bases from V and 1 from J; bases not matched to a gene: 4.

This clone was seen a few times. The chain combines TRBV5-1 with TRBJ1-1; D is undetermined. The CDR3 has 14 residues. Germline-derived CDR1 and CDR2 are SGHRS and YFSETQ. V lost 0 bases and J 5 bases, leaving 11 bases between the germline ends. CDR3 protein: CASSLAAEGTEAFF. The CDR3 region has the DNA TGCGCCAGCAGCTTGGCCGCGGAGGGAACTGAAGCTTTCTTT.

This clone was counted once. The chain uses TRBV19 and TRBJ1-6; 9 bases match TRBD1. CDR3 size: 16 residues. Germline CDR1 LNHDA, CDR2 SQIVND (reference sequence). J was trimmed by 8 bases and V by 3 bases; bases with no gene match: 8. CDR3: CASSIGRDRVDSPLHF. The CDR3 coding sequence is TGTGCCAGTAGTATCGGCCGGGACAGGGTCGATTCACCCCTCCACTTT.

This rearrangement joins TRBV27 to TRBJ1-2, with 10 bases that match TRBD1. This CDR3 contains 16 residues. CDR1 MNHEY and CDR2 SMNVEV come from the germline V gene (reference sequence). The V segment lost 8 bases and the J segment 5 bases; nucleotides outside the gene matches: 14. CDR3 in DNA: TGTGCCAGCCGAAGTTCCGGGACAGGGGACGGGTATGGCTACACCTTC. It encodes CASRSSGTGDGYGYTF.

The chain carries TRBV7-5 and TRBJ1-5; TRBD1 is the table's D call, not checked against the DNA. TRBV7-5 corresponds to a pseudogene. The CDR3 has 16 amino acids. In DNA, the CDR3 is TGTGTCAGAAGCTTAGGAATCAGGGTGGTTAATCAGCCCCAGCATTTT. Its translation: CVRSLGIRVVNQPQHF.

The chain carries TRBV2 and TRBJ2-7; a weak D match, TRBD2 (7 bases). Trimming took 2 bases from V and 6 from J, leaving 14 bases between them. Germline-derived CDR1 and CDR2 are SNHLY and FYNNEI. The CDR3 contains 14 residues. For the CDR3, the DNA is TGTGCCAGCAGTGAACGGGGGGCATTGGGCGAGCAGTACTTC. Translating gives CASSERGALGEQYF.

This clone was seen a handful of times. V is TRBV9 and J is TRBJ1-1; D ambiguous. The V and J ends lost 6 bases and 0 bases respectively, with 18 bases between them. The germline V gene has CDR1 SGDLS and CDR2 YYNGEE. The CDR3 is 16 residues long. The CDR3 DNA reads as TGTGCCAGCACCGTCGGTCCCACACAGTTGAACACTGAAGCTTTCTTT. Its translation: CASTVGPTQLNTEAFF.

The CDR3 spells CAWSVYNQPQHF. CDR3 bases: TGTGCCTGGAGTGTATACAATCAGCCCCAGCATTTT. The chain combines TRBV30 with TRBJ1-5; D gene uncertain. V was clipped by 0 bases and J by 3 bases, with 3 bases between them. This CDR3 region has 12 residues. Germline values: CDR1 GTSNPN, CDR2 SVGIG (reference sequence).

This chain connects TRBV10-3 to TRBJ1-2, with a weak D call TRBD1 (5 bases). Deletions cut 5 bases from V and 4 bases from J, with 11 bases between. In germline, CDR1 is ENHRY, CDR2 SYGVKD. This CDR3 is built from 13 residues. The chain's CDR3 is CAISPGTFYGYTF. The DNA for the CDR3 is TGTGCCATCAGTCCAGGGACGTTCTATGGCTACACCTTC.

This clone is labeled as large. The chain uses TRBV30 and TRBJ1-5; TRBD1 aligns across 7 bases. Germline trimming cut 2 bases from V and 7 bases from J; bases unmatched to any gene: 5. The CDR3 is 13 amino acids. The germline CDR1 and CDR2 sequences are GTSNPN and SVGIG (reference sequence). The CDR3 DNA is TGTGCCTGGAGTCCGGGAGGGGGCCAGCCCCAGCATTTT. Its protein product is CAWSPGGGQPQHF.

The chain couples TRBV6-5 to TRBJ2-7; 10 nucleotides match TRBD1. The CDR3 has 15 amino acids. CDR1 is MNHEY, CDR2 SVGAGI, per germline. J was trimmed by 3 bases and V by 4 bases; bases with no gene match: 6. CDR3: CASSFRDRGGYEQYF. As DNA, the CDR3 is TGTGCCAGCAGTTTCCGGGACAGGGGTGGCTACGAGCAGTACTTC.

Only one count was recorded for this clone. This chain's CDR3 is CASPGPSYEQYF. For the CDR3, the DNA is TGTGCCAGCCCCGGGCCCTCCTACGAGCAGTACTTC. V gene TRBV6-1 combines with J gene TRBJ2-7; no definite D call. The V gene's germline CDR1 is MNHNS and CDR2 SASEGT. Trimming pared 8 bases from V and 0 bases from J, leaving 8 bases between. CDR3 size: 12 residues.

The chain is built from TRBV19 and TRBJ2-1; 10 bases are a match to TRBD1. V lost 5 bases and J lost 8; bases outside the gene matches: 12. Germline-derived CDR1 and CDR2 are LNHDA and SQIVND (reference sequence). There are 16 residues in the CDR3. The chain's CDR3 is CASSHPRTGGKDEQFF. DNA for the CDR3: TGTGCCAGTAGTCATCCCAGGACAGGGGGTAAGGATGAGCAGTTCTTC.

In its sample, this clone ranks as large. The V gene is TRBV6-5, the J gene TRBJ1-1; tentatively, D is TRBD1 (6 bases). V was shortened by 4 bases and J by 4 bases, with 13 bases between the two germline ends. Germline CDR1 is MNHEY and CDR2 is SVGAGI. The CDR3 sequence is 14 residues long. The CDR3 loop is CASSWGPGGTEAFF. The CDR3 nucleotides are TGTGCCAGCAGTTGGGGGCCGGGGGGCACTGAAGCTTTCTTT.

Comments on this clone: Because the CDR3's place on the DNA is in doubt, the DNA is left out and the CDR3 is given as listed by TCRdb. The genes are TRBV27 and TRBJ1-4. The germline V gene encodes CDR1 MNHEY and CDR2 SMNVEV (reference sequence). From its first to its last residue, the CDR3 has 14 amino acids. CDR3 in amino acids: CASSSSYANEKLFF.

The V gene is TRBV30, the J gene TRBJ2-7, with 8 positions matching TRBD2. CDR1 is GTSNPN and CDR2 is SVGIG in the germline V gene (reference sequence). The CDR3 has 14 residues. V trimming: 2 bases; J trimming: 6 bases; junction bases outside the gene matches: 9. Written as DNA, the CDR3 is TGTGCCTGGAGTCCCGGGGGGGCCTACGGCGAGCAGTACTTC. This codes for CAWSPGGAYGEQYF.

This clone was detected only a few times. This sequence joins TRBV13 and TRBJ1-2, with 8 bases lining up with TRBD1. Germline V gene sequence: CDR1 PRHDT, CDR2 FYEKMQ (reference sequence). V lost 5 bases to trimming and J lost 4 bases; unmatched junction nucleotides: 12. This CDR3 has 16 residues. CDR3 bases: TGTGCCAGCAGCCATCCGGCAGGGGGCGCGTTCTATGGCTACACCTTC. Amino acid sequence: CASSHPAGGAFYGYTF.

The V gene is TRBV11-3, the J gene TRBJ2-3, with D possibly being TRBD2 (6 bases). Germline V gene lookup returns CDR1 SGHNT and CDR2 YENEEA. This CDR3 region has 12 residues. The V gene lost 5 bases and the J gene lost 9 bases, with 12 bases spanning the gap. Here the CDR3 DNA reads TGTGCCAGCAGCCCCGGGGCGGGGACGCAGTATTTT. It is translated as CASSPGAGTQYF.

This clone was recorded only once. The chain couples TRBV29-1 to TRBJ1-1; D is undetermined. The CDR3 is 14 amino acids. V dropped 7 bases and J dropped 1 base, with 16 bases sitting between them. Per the germline V gene, CDR1 is SQVTM and CDR2 is ANQGSEA. The CDR3 DNA reads TGCAGCGCCGAAACATGGGTGGGGAACACTGAAGCTTTCTTT. It codes for CSAETWVGNTEAFF. The full variable domain, rest sourced from reference TRBV29-1 and TRBJ1-1, is SAVISQKPSRDICQRGTSLTIQCQVDSQVTMMFWYRQQPGQSLTLIATANQGSEATYESGFVIDKFPISRPNLTFSTLTVSNMSPEDSSIYLCSAETWVGNTEAFFGQGTRLTVV.

The chain links TRBV7-8 to TRBJ2-1; 10 positions agree with TRBD2. The V gene end was trimmed by 6 bases and the J gene end by 6 bases; junction bases not matched to a gene: 14. Germline V CDR1 and CDR2: SGHVS, FQNEAQ. This CDR3 has 17 residues. The DNA for the CDR3 is TGTGCCAGCAGGAAGCCGTCAGCGGGGGGGATGGGCAATGAGCAGTTCTTC. It yields the protein CASRKPSAGGMGNEQFF.

The rearrangement joins TRBV5-1 to TRBJ2-2; D remains ambiguous. Trimming shortened V by 1 base and J by 2 bases, and 15 bases separated the two germline ends. Germline CDR1 SGHRS, CDR2 YFSETQ. This CDR3 has 17 amino acids. The CDR3 nucleotides read TGCGCCAGCAGCTTGCCAGAGGCAAGGACCAACACCGGGGAGCTGTTTTTT. Its protein product is CASSLPEARTNTGELFF.